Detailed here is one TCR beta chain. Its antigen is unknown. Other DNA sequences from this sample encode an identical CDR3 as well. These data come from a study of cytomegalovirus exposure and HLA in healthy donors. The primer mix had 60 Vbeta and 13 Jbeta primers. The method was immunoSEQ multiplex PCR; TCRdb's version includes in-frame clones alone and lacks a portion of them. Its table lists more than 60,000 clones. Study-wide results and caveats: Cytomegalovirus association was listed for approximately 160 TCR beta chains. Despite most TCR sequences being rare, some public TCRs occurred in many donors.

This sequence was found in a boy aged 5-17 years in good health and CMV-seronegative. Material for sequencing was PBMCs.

CDR3 DNA: TGTGCCAGCAGGCCCTCCAAGGGGGACACCGGGGAGCTGTTTTTT. It codes for CASRPSKGDTGELFF. The chain links TRBV25-1 to TRBJ2-2, with a tentative D call TRBD1 (6 bases). The CDR3 extends over 15 amino acids. V lost 6 bases and J 3 bases, leaving 14 bases between the germline ends. Germline V CDR1 and CDR2: MGHDK, SYGVNS. The full variable domain, with the rest looked up from reference TRBV25-1 and TRBJ2-2, is EADIYQTPRYLVIGTGKKITLECSQTMGHDKMYWYQQDPGMELHLIHYSYGVNSTEKGDLSSESTVSRIRTEHFPLTLESARPSHTSQYLCASRPSKGDTGELFFGEGSRLTVL.